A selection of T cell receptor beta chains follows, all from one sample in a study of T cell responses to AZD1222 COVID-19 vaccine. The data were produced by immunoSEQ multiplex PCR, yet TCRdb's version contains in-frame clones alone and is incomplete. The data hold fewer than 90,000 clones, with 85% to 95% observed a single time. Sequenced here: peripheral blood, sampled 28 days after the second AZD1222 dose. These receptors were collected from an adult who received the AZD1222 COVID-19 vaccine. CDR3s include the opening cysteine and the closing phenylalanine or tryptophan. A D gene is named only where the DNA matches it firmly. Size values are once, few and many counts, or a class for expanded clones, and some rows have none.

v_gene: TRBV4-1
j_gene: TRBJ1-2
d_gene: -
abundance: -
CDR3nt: TGCGCCAGCAGCCAAACCCAGGGCAGTTACTATGGCTACACCTTC
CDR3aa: CASSQTQGSYYGYTF

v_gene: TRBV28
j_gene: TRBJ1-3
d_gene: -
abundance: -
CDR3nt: TGTGCCAGCAGTTGGACAGACAAGTTAGGAAACACCATATATTTT
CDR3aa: CASSWTDKLGNTIYF

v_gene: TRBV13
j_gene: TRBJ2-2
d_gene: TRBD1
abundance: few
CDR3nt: TGTGCCAGCAGCCACGGACAGGGGTCCACCGGGGAGCTGTTTTTT
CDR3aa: CASSHGQGSTGELFF

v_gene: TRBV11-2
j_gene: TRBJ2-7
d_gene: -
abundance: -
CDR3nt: TGTGCCAGCAGCTTAGTATTGGAGCAGTACTTC
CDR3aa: CASSLVLEQYF

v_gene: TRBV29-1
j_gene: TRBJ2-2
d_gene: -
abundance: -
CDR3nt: TGCAGCGTTGTTTGGGTAGGAAACACCGGGGAGCTGTTTTTT
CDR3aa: CSVVWVGNTGELFF

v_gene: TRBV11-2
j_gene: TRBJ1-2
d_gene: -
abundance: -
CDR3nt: TGTGCCAGCAGCTTCACCTTAGACAGGACCTATGGCTACACCTTC
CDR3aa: CASSFTLDRTYGYTF

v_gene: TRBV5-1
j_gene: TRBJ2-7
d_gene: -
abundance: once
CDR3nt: TGCGCCAGCAGCCCCGGAGGGGGCGCCTACGAGCAGTACTTC
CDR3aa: CASSPGGGAYEQYF

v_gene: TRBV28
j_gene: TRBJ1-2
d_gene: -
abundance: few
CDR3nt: TGTGCCAGCCCGTGGGGCAGTAGTAACTATGGCTACACCTTC
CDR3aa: CASPWGSSNYGYTF

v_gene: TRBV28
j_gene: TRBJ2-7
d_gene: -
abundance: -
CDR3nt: TGTGCCGGCCAAGAAAGCTCGACTAGGGAGCAGTACTTC
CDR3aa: CAGQESSTREQYF

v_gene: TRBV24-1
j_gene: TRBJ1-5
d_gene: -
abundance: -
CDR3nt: TGTGCCACCAGTCAGTATAGCAATCAGCCCCAGCATTTT
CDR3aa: CATSQYSNQPQHF

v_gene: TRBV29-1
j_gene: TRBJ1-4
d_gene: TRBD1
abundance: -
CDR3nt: TGCAGCGTTGAGGACAGGAAGAATGAAAAACTGTTTTTT
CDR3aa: CSVEDRKNEKLFF

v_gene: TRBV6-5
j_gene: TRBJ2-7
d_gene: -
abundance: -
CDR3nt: TGTGCCAGCAGTTACTCGGCAGGGTCGGTGTACGAGCAGTACTTC
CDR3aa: CASSYSAGSVYEQYF

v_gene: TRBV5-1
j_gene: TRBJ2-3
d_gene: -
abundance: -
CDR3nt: TGCGCCAGCAGCTTGAGGGGGCCCGGGAGGACGGGGGATACGCAGTATTTT
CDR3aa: CASSLRGPGRTGDTQYF

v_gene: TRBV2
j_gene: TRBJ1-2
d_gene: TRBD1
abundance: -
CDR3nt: TGTGCCAGCATAGGTACAGGGGTCTATGGCTACACCTTC
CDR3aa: CASIGTGVYGYTF

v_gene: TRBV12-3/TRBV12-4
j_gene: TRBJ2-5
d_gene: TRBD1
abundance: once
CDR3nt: TGTGCCAGCGGGACAGCCCAAGAGACCCAGTACTTC
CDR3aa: CASGTAQETQYF

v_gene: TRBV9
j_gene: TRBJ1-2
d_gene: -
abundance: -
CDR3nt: TGTGCCAGCAGCATACAGGAAAATTTGGACTATGGCTACACCTTC
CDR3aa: CASSIQENLDYGYTF

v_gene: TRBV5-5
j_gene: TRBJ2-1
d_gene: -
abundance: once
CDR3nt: TGTGCCAGCAGCTTGGGGGTAGGGGTTCACTCCTACAATGAGCAGTTCTTC
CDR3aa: CASSLGVGVHSYNEQFF

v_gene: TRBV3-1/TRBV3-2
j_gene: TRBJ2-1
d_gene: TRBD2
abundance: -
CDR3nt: TGTGCCAGCAGCCAGGCTAGCGGCTTCTACAATGAGCAGTTCTTC
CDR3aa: CASSQASGFYNEQFF

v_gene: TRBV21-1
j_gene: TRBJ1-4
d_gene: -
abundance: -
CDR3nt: TGTGCCAGCAGCAAATTCAGGCCTACTAATGAAAAACTGTTTTTT
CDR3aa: CASSKFRPTNEKLFF

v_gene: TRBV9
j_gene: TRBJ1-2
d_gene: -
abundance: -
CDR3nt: TGTGCCAGCAGCGCTGGGGACCCGAATTACTATGGCTACACCTTC
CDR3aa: CASSAGDPNYYGYTF

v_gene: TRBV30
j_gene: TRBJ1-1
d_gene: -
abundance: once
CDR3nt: TGTGCCTGGAGTAAGTCATCAGAGAACACTGAAGCTTTCTTT
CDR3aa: CAWSKSSENTEAFF

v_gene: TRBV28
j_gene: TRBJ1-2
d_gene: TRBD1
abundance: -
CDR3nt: TGTGCCAGCAGTCTATTACCGGGACAGGGGGCGTACTATGGCTACACCTTC
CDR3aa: CASSLLPGQGAYYGYTF

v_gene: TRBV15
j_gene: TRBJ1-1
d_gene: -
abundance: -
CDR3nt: TGTGCCACCAGCCCCTATGCGGGGGGCAGGACTGAAGCTTTCTTT
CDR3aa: CATSPYAGGRTEAFF

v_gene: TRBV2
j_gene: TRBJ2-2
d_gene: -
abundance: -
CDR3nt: TGTGCCAGCAGCCCGACAGCGATCACCGGGGAGCTGTTTTTT
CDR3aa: CASSPTAITGELFF

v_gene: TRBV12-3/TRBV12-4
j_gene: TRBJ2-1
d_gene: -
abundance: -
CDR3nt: TGTGCCAGCAGTGATTTGAATGGGCCTGAGCAGTTCTTC
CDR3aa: CASSDLNGPEQFF

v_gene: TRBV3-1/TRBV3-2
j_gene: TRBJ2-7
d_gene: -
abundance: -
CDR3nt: TGTGCCAGCAGCCATGACCTCTACGAGCAGTACTTC
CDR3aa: CASSHDLYEQYF

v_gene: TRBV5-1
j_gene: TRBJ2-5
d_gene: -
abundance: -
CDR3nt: TGCGCCAGCAGCTTGCGCAGCCAAGAGACCCAGTACTTC
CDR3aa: CASSLRSQETQYF

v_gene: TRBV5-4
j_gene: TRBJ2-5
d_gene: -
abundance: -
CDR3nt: TGTGCCAGCAGCTCCGTTACAGGCTCTCGGGGTCTACAAGAGACCCAGTACTTC
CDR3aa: CASSSVTGSRGLQETQYF